This T cell receptor (beta chain) was captured in a study of post-analysis software for immune sequencing data. Notes on the study in general: Significantly lower normalized Chao1 diversity was seen in multiple sclerosis patients than in controls. Five or six TRBV segments, TRBV5-6, TRBV5-1 and TRBV20-1 among them, were found more frequent in patients than controls.

The authors incorporated unique molecular identifiers into the TCR beta cDNA libraries. A single record per CDR3 protein comes from TCRdb applying MiXCR to the PCR reads. The data show fewer than 850,000 distinct CDR3 sequences, with about 32% seen just once and roughly 0.54% held by the top ten. J lost 0 bases, V lost 6 bases, and 3 bases had no gene match. CDR1 DFQATT and CDR2 SNEGSKA come from the germline V gene (reference sequence). This CDR3 has 13 residues. In this sample, this clonotype turned up a few times. Its antigen is unknown. The receptor was isolated from a girl between 5 and 17 years old with multiple sclerosis. The specimen was blood. The chain combines TRBV20-1 with TRBJ2-7, with TRBD1 identical over 9 bases. CDR3 protein: CSATDRGSYEQYF. CDR3 in DNA: TGCAGTGCCACGGACAGGGGCTCCTACGAGCAGTACTTC.